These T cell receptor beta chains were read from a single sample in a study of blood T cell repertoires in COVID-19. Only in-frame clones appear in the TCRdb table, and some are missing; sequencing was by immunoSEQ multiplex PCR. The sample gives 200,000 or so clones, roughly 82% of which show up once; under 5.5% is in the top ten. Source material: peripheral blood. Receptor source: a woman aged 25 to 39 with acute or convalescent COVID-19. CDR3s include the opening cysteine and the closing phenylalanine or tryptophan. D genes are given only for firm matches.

CDR3aa: CASSIGTGNTGELFF; d_gene: TRBD1; v_gene: TRBV19; j_gene: TRBJ2-2
CDR3aa: CAGKTQAEAFF; d_gene: -; v_gene: TRBV30; j_gene: TRBJ1-1
CDR3aa: CATSDLQRDTGELFF; d_gene: -; v_gene: TRBV24-1; j_gene: TRBJ2-2
CDR3aa: CASSPGVIGTDTQYF; d_gene: -; v_gene: TRBV28; j_gene: TRBJ2-3
CDR3aa: CAWRGRRGRGNFPHTGELFF; d_gene: -; v_gene: TRBV30; j_gene: TRBJ2-2
CDR3aa: CASSLPSGGASYNEQFF; d_gene: TRBD2; v_gene: TRBV28; j_gene: TRBJ2-1
CDR3aa: CATSRAASGRAGETQYF; d_gene: TRBD2; v_gene: TRBV15; j_gene: TRBJ2-5
CDR3aa: CASSFGTVNSPLHF; d_gene: -; v_gene: TRBV5-4; j_gene: TRBJ1-6
CDR3aa: CASSDQTGFGEQFF; d_gene: -; v_gene: TRBV2; j_gene: TRBJ2-1
CDR3aa: CASSTRDGTTGLELPDTQYF; d_gene: TRBD2; v_gene: TRBV28; j_gene: TRBJ2-3
CDR3aa: CAWSPSLAGLTQYF; d_gene: -; v_gene: TRBV30; j_gene: TRBJ2-5
CDR3aa: CASSPGTDTQYF; d_gene: -; v_gene: TRBV6-5; j_gene: TRBJ2-3
CDR3aa: CASSLAQGRGSYNEQFF; d_gene: -; v_gene: TRBV7-2; j_gene: TRBJ2-1
CDR3aa: CASTAGTGVDEQFF; d_gene: TRBD1; v_gene: TRBV7-8; j_gene: TRBJ2-1
CDR3aa: CAWNPLAGEKDEQFF; d_gene: TRBD2; v_gene: TRBV30; j_gene: TRBJ2-1
CDR3aa: CASSLDRWLDSPLHF; d_gene: -; v_gene: TRBV7-8; j_gene: TRBJ1-6
CDR3aa: CASSQRPREPQHF; d_gene: -; v_gene: TRBV3-1/TRBV3-2; j_gene: TRBJ1-5
CDR3aa: CASSRQGIGHNEQFF; d_gene: TRBD1; v_gene: TRBV7-9; j_gene: TRBJ2-1
CDR3aa: CASSFGGTGGRDTQYF; d_gene: TRBD2; v_gene: TRBV7-2; j_gene: TRBJ2-3
CDR3aa: CATGTDLKTQYF; d_gene: TRBD1; v_gene: TRBV15; j_gene: TRBJ2-5
CDR3aa: CASSSPGQQLYGYTF; d_gene: TRBD1; v_gene: TRBV5-6; j_gene: TRBJ1-2
CDR3aa: CASSLAGRGQETQYF; d_gene: -; v_gene: TRBV5-6; j_gene: TRBJ2-5
CDR3aa: CASRPYTTGGTEAFF; d_gene: -; v_gene: TRBV4-1; j_gene: TRBJ1-1
CDR3aa: CASSRGRYEQYF; d_gene: -; v_gene: TRBV3-1/TRBV3-2; j_gene: TRBJ2-7
CDR3aa: CASSRGAGLDGYTF; d_gene: -; v_gene: TRBV11-2; j_gene: TRBJ1-2
CDR3aa: CASSYGGSRYEQYF; d_gene: TRBD2; v_gene: TRBV6-2/TRBV6-3; j_gene: TRBJ2-7
CDR3aa: CASTITGAGNTIYF; d_gene: TRBD1; v_gene: TRBV6-6; j_gene: TRBJ1-3
CDR3aa: CASSLDLGGANTGELFF; d_gene: -; v_gene: TRBV11-3; j_gene: TRBJ2-2
CDR3aa: CASSSPTRAGLGYTF; d_gene: -; v_gene: TRBV7-2; j_gene: TRBJ1-2
CDR3aa: CASSQRDRGDYGYTF; d_gene: TRBD1; v_gene: TRBV4-2; j_gene: TRBJ1-2
CDR3aa: CASSTGQGNGQPQHF; d_gene: TRBD1; v_gene: TRBV19; j_gene: TRBJ1-5
CDR3aa: CASSLDRETYNEQFF; d_gene: TRBD1; v_gene: TRBV7-2; j_gene: TRBJ2-1
CDR3aa: CASSFLDRGSEAFF; d_gene: TRBD1; v_gene: TRBV5-5; j_gene: TRBJ1-1
CDR3aa: CSVRDRVYNEQFF; d_gene: TRBD1; v_gene: TRBV29-1; j_gene: TRBJ2-1
CDR3aa: CATTGQGKRGTEAFF; d_gene: TRBD1; v_gene: TRBV6-5; j_gene: TRBJ1-1